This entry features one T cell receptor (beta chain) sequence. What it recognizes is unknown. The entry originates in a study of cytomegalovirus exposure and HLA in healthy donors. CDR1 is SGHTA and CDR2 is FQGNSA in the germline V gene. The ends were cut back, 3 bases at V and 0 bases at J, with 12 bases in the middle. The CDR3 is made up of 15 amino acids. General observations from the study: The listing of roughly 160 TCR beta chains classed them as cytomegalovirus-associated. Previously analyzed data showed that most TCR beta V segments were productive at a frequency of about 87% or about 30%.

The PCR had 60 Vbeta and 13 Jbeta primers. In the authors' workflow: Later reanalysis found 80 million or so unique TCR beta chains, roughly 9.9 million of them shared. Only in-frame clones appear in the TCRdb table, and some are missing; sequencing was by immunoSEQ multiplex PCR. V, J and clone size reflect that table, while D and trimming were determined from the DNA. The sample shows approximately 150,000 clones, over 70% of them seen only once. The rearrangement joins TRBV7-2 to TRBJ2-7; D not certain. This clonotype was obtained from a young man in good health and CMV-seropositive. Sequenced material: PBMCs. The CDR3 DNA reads TGTGCCAGCAGCTTTGGTCCGGTTAGCTCCTACGAGCAGTACTTC. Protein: CASSFGPVSSYEQYF. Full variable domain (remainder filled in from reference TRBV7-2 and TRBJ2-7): GAGVSQSPSNKVTEKGKDVELRCDPISGHTALYWYRQSLGQGLEFLIYFQGNSAPDKSGLPSDRFSAERTGGSVSTLTIQRTQQEDSAVYLCASSFGPVSSYEQYFGPGTRLTVT.